These 19 T cell receptor beta chains were all obtained from the same sample, sequenced in a study of cytomegalovirus exposure and HLA in healthy donors. Primers for the PCR totalled 60 Vbeta and 13 Jbeta. Here immunoSEQ multiplex PCR was the method, and the copy in TCRdb shows in-frame clones only, minus some. The sample has approximately 190,000 clones, about four fifths seen once. The sequencing sample was made of PBMCs. These receptors were obtained from a young woman in good health and CMV-seronegative.

The V and J genes are TRBV7-2 and TRBJ2-1; a weak D match, TRBD2 (5 bases). CDR1 and CDR2 from the germline V gene are SGHTA and FQGNSA. The germline V and J ends were trimmed by 0 bases and 0 bases, with 12 bases remaining between them. The CDR3 totals 17 residues. CDR3 residues: CASSLAPADYSYNEQFF. Written as DNA, the CDR3 is TGTGCCAGCAGCTTAGCCCCAGCGGATTACTCCTACAATGAGCAGTTCTTC.

V and J are TRBV9 and TRBJ1-3; D remains ambiguous. V was pared by 3 bases and J by 0 bases, with 10 bases between. The CDR3 consists of 15 residues. Germline CDR1 and CDR2: SGDLS and YYNGEE. Written as DNA, the CDR3 is TGTGCCAGCAGCGGAGATCTCTCCTCTGGAAACACCATATATTTT. It yields the protein CASSGDLSSGNTIYF.

This rearrangement joins TRBV30 to TRBJ1-2; TRBD1 might be the D (5 bases). V lost 2 bases and J lost 1, with 11 bases in between. Germline V gives CDR1 GTSNPN, CDR2 SVGIG (reference sequence). The length of the CDR3 is 14 residues. The CDR3 loop is CAWSRSGINYGYTF. The DNA for the CDR3 is TGTGCCTGGAGTCGGTCAGGGATTAACTATGGCTACACCTTC. Full variable domain (rest looked up from reference TRBV30 and TRBJ1-2): SQTIHQWPATLVQPVGSPLSLECTVEGTSNPNLYWYRQAAGRGLQLLFYSVGIGQISSEVPQNLSASRPQDRQFILSSKKLLLSDSGFYLCAWSRSGINYGYTFGSGTRLTVV.

V and J are TRBV4-3 and TRBJ2-1; 9 bases are shared with TRBD2. Germline V gives CDR1 LGHNA, CDR2 YSLEER. The CDR3 covers 17 residues. Trimming at V came to 0 bases and at J to 7 bases, leaving 10 bases not matched to a gene. The CDR3 loop reads CASSQDFGGLAGNEQFF. The DNA of the CDR3 is TGCGCCAGCAGCCAAGATTTTGGGGGACTAGCTGGGAATGAGCAGTTCTTC.

This clone has just a few counts. DNA for the CDR3: TGCGCCAGCAGCCAAGATCGAGGACAGGTCCGCGAGCAGTACTTC. Protein: CASSQDRGQVREQYF. This sequence joins TRBV4-3 and TRBJ2-7; the match to TRBD1 covers 7 bases. Germline V CDR1 and CDR2: LGHNA, YSLEER. V gave up 0 bases and J gave up 6 bases; unmatched junction bases: 8. The CDR3 consists of 15 residues.

The chain recombines TRBV28 with TRBJ1-2, with a possible D match to TRBD1 (6 bases). Trimming removed 4 bases from V and 1 base from J, with 19 bases in between. The germline V gene has CDR1 MDHEN and CDR2 SYDVKM. The CDR3 contains 17 residues. The CDR3 nucleotides are TGTGCCAGCAGTTCCCGGGACACTTCCCAACATAACTATGGCTACACCTTC. Protein: CASSSRDTSQHNYGYTF.

J is TRBJ2-1 and V is TRBV4-2, with TRBD2 matching 9 bases. Germline CDR1 LGHNA, CDR2 YNFKEQ. The CDR3 consists of 15 residues. V lost 5 bases, J lost 7 bases, and 9 bases stayed unmatched. CDR3 sequence (DNA): TGTGCCAGCAGCTTAGCGGGAGAGGCTAAAAATGAGCAGTTCTTC. Residues: CASSLAGEAKNEQFF.

This chain uses TRBV4-3 with TRBJ1-2; D is undetermined. V dropped 0 bases and J dropped 4 bases, with 15 bases sitting between them. CDR1 LGHNA and CDR2 YSLEER come from the germline V gene. This CDR3 has 16 residues. The CDR3 reads CASSQDTEIEGYGYTF. The CDR3 DNA sequence: TGCGCCAGCAGCCAAGATACAGAGATAGAAGGCTATGGCTACACCTTC.

In this sample, this clone turned up once. The chain links TRBV30 to TRBJ1-1; 9 bases fit TRBD1. Germline V gene lookup returns CDR1 GTSNPN and CDR2 SVGIG (reference sequence). This CDR3 has 13 amino acids. Trimming cost V 5 bases and J 9 bases; bases outside gene matches: 10. CDR3 nucleotide sequence: TGTGCCTGGGGTCCGGGACAGGGAATGAAAGCTTTCTTT. Translating gives CAWGPGQGMKAFF.

The chain uses TRBV4-2 and TRBJ2-5, with 9 nucleotides matching TRBD1. Near its end, the DNA agrees better with TRBJ2-7, so the J call may be wrong. Germline loops: CDR1 LGHNA, CDR2 YNFKEQ. The CDR3 has 16 residues. Written as DNA, the CDR3 is TGTGCCAGCAGCCAAGCGATCGGGACAGGGTTCTACGAGCAGTACTTC. Protein: CASSQAIGTGFYEQYF.

V gene TRBV5-4 combines with J gene TRBJ1-4; weak D call: TRBD1 (5 bases). The CDR3 has 14 residues. Germline loops: CDR1 SGHNT, CDR2 YYREEE (reference sequence). V shed 4 bases and J shed 8 bases, with 15 bases lying between them. CDR3 nucleotides: TGTGCCAGCAGCGCGTTGGGGGAGGAGGAAAAACTGTTTTTT. Amino acids: CASSALGEEEKLFF.

The chain carries TRBV2 and TRBJ2-1; 10 bases are a match to TRBD2. J gave up 9 bases and V 0 bases, and 8 bases lay outside the gene matches. This CDR3 is built from 16 residues. In germline, CDR1 is SNHLY, CDR2 FYNNEI. The CDR3 region has the DNA TGTGCCAGCAGTGAAGCGAGAAGCGGGAGGGCCGGTGAGCAGTTCTTC. As protein: CASSEARSGRAGEQFF.

The J gene is TRBJ1-1, the V gene TRBV15; D not resolved. The V and J ends lost 4 bases and 0 bases respectively, with 15 bases between them. The CDR3 length is 16 residues. Germline assignment: CDR1 LNHNV and CDR2 YYDKDF (reference sequence). The CDR3 sequence: CATSISRLFMNTEAFF. The CDR3 DNA is TGTGCCACCAGCATTAGTAGACTCTTTATGAACACTGAAGCTTTCTTT. Full variable domain (missing parts from reference TRBV15 and TRBJ1-1): DAMVIQNPRYQVTQFGKPVTLSCSQTLNHNVMYWYQQKSSQAPKLLFHYYDKDFNNEADTPDNFQSRRPNTSFCFLDIRSPGLGDTAMYLCATSISRLFMNTEAFFGQGTRLTVV.

This chain uses TRBV7-2 with TRBJ1-1, with TRBD1 as a possible D gene (6 bases). CDR1 is SGHTA and CDR2 is FQGNSA in the germline V gene. CDR3 length equals 14 residues. Trimming stripped 5 bases from V and 1 base from J, with 11 bases between. In DNA form, the CDR3 reads TGTGCCAGCAGCCTGGGACACGCGAACACTGAAGCTTTCTTT. It is translated as CASSLGHANTEAFF.

The chain is built from TRBV10-2 and TRBJ2-1; 12 bases map to TRBD2. Trimming took 6 bases from V and 9 from J; bases not matched to a gene: 3. Germline V lookup: CDR1 WSHSY, CDR2 SAAADI. The CDR3 is 13 amino acids. CDR3 in DNA: TGCGCCAGCAGGACTAGCGGGAGCTCTGAGCAGTTCTTC. This encodes CASRTSGSSEQFF.

V usage is TRBV30 and J usage is TRBJ2-7, with D perhaps matching TRBD2 (6 bases). Trimming left V 5 bases short and J 0 bases short, with 14 bases between. Germline loops: CDR1 GTSNPN, CDR2 SVGIG (reference sequence). The CDR3 runs to 14 residues. Written as DNA, the CDR3 is TGTGCCTGGGTAGGGGAGCGGGTCTCCTACGAGCAGTACGTC. Its protein is CAWVGERVSYEQYV.

The V call is TRBV28, the J call TRBJ2-7; maybe TRBD1 (6 bases). V was clipped by 5 bases and J by 3 bases, with 11 bases between them. The germline V gene has CDR1 MDHEN and CDR2 SYDVKM. The CDR3 consists of 13 residues. The chain's CDR3 is CASSPPGDYEQYF. The CDR3 nucleotides are TGTGCCAGCAGTCCGCCAGGGGACTACGAGCAGTACTTC.

The CDR3 loop reads CASSIGGEVSNQPQHF. The CDR3 nucleotides are TGTGCCAGTAGTATAGGAGGGGAGGTGAGCAATCAGCCCCAGCATTTT. This sequence joins TRBV19 and TRBJ1-5; perhaps TRBD1 as D (5 bases). Germline V lookup: CDR1 LNHDA, CDR2 SQIVND (reference sequence). The CDR3 has 16 residues. Trimming left V 1 base short and J 1 base short, with 11 bases between.

The chain combines TRBV29-1 with TRBJ1-2; no clear D gene. There are 12 residues in the CDR3. Trimming cost V 3 bases and J 6 bases, with 11 bases left between them. The germline CDR1 and CDR2 sequences are SQVTM and ANQGSEA. The CDR3 region is CSVEGGVNGYTF. CDR3 bases: TGCAGCGTTGAGGGCGGGGTAAATGGCTACACCTTC.